These T cell receptor beta chains were read from a single sample in a study of T cell changes during pregnancy in multiple sclerosis. The repertoire was sequenced with immunoSEQ multiplex PCR; TCRdb's copy has only in-frame clones and lacks some. The sample has about 68,000 clones, 75% to 95% seen once; the top ten hold roughly 0.87%. Specimen: peripheral blood, collected in the second trimester of pregnancy. These receptors all stem from a female donor with multiple sclerosis, enrolled in a pregnancy study. The CDR3 runs from the conserved cysteine through the conserved F or W. Each record gives: D gene, clone size, V gene, J gene, CDR3 DNA, CDR3 protein. D genes are given only for firm matches. The size field is filled for only some rows; it gives once, few, many or a size class.

.	.	TRBV4-2	TRBJ2-3	TGTGCCAGCAGCCAAGCTCCCCCCCTGGATACGCAGTATTTT	CASSQAPPLDTQYF
.	.	TRBV29-1	TRBJ2-3	TGCAGCGTAGCTCGGACAGCCAGGGATACGCAGTATTTT	CSVARTARDTQYF
.	.	TRBV19	TRBJ2-7	TGTGCCAGTAGTATTCAAGTAGCCTTAGGAGAGCAGTACTTC	CASSIQVALGEQYF
.	.	TRBV9	TRBJ1-2	TGTGCCAGCAGCCCGGACAGTACTTATGGCTACACCTTC	CASSPDSTYGYTF
.	.	TRBV29-1	TRBJ2-3	TGCAGCGGGATCCCAGGAAGTCCAAGCACAGATACGCAGTATTTT	CSGIPGSPSTDTQYF
TRBD1	once	TRBV15	TRBJ2-7	TGTGCCACCAGCAGCCAGACAGGGAAGTACGAGCAGTACTTC	CATSSQTGKYEQYF
.	once	TRBV2	TRBJ1-5	TGTGCCAGCAAGCGGGGCGCGGACAATCAGCCCCAGCATTTT	CASKRGADNQPQHF
.	.	TRBV5-1	TRBJ2-7	TGCGCCAGCAGCTGCGATATACAGGGCTCGGGCTACGAGCAGTACTTC	CASSCDIQGSGYEQYF
.	.	TRBV5-4	TRBJ1-1	TGTGCCAGCAGGGCTAAGACAGATTTCGAAGCTTTCTTT	CASRAKTDFEAFF
TRBD2	.	TRBV4-3	TRBJ2-2	TGCGCCAGCAGCCAAACCCTTAGCGGGGCAGCAAACACCGGGGAGCTGTTTTTT	CASSQTLSGAANTGELFF
.	.	TRBV29-1	TRBJ2-7	TGCAGCGTACCTTTGGGGCTCGAGCAGTACTTC	CSVPLGLEQYF
TRBD1	.	TRBV2	TRBJ2-4	TGTGCCAGCAGCGACAGGGGGCGTAATCCCCAATTC	CASSDRGRNPQF
TRBD1	.	TRBV9	TRBJ2-7	TGTGCCAGCAGCGCAGGGGGATCCGCGCTTCTCGAGCAGTACTTC	CASSAGGSALLEQYF
.	.	TRBV11-2	TRBJ1-1	TGTGCCAGCAGACACGGGGAGAACACTGAAGCTTTCTTT	CASRHGENTEAFF
.	.	TRBV9	TRBJ2-2	TGTGCCAGCAGCCCAAAAGACAAATACACCGGGGAGCTGTTTTTT	CASSPKDKYTGELFF
.	.	TRBV5-4	TRBJ1-6	TGTGCCAGCAGCCGCAGGGGAGACATTATGTCGCCCCTCCACTTT	CASSRRGDIMSPLHF
TRBD1	.	TRBV7-2	TRBJ2-7	TGTGCCAGCAGACAAAGACAGGGAGCCTACGAGCAGTACTTC	CASRQRQGAYEQYF
TRBD2	.	TRBV7-3	TRBJ2-1	TGTGCCAGCAGCTTTAGCGGGGGGATGGCGGATGAGCAGTTCTTC	CASSFSGGMADEQFF
.	once	TRBV5-5	TRBJ2-7	TGTGCCAGCAGCCAAACTGAGGAGTTACCCTCCTACGAGCAGTACTTC	CASSQTEELPSYEQYF
.	.	TRBV9	TRBJ2-2	TGTGCCAGCAGCGTAGACGCTAGCGCGTGGGTTGGGGAGCTGTTTTTT	CASSVDASAWVGELFF
.	.	TRBV7-2	TRBJ2-1	TGTGCCAGCAGCTCTATGGGGGGGCGGGGGCGTACTAATGAGCAGTTCTTC	CASSSMGGRGRTNEQFF
TRBD2	.	TRBV7-3	TRBJ2-3	TGTGCCAGCAGCCCGACTAGCGGGGGGCTCACAGATACGCAGTATTTT	CASSPTSGGLTDTQYF
.	.	TRBV4-3	TRBJ1-2	TGCGCCAGCAGCCAGACAGATCTAGGCTACACCTTC	CASSQTDLGYTF
TRBD2	.	TRBV6-1	TRBJ2-2	TGTGCCAGCAGTGAAGCGCCCCAGGGAGGGACCGGGGAGCTGTTTTTT	CASSEAPQGGTGELFF
TRBD1	.	TRBV6-1	TRBJ1-3	TGTGCCAGCATCGCGGGACAGGGAGGAAACACCATATATTTT	CASIAGQGGNTIYF
.	.	TRBV7-6	TRBJ1-1	TGTGCCAGCAGCTTGAACAGGGATGGAACTGAAGCTTTCTTT	CASSLNRDGTEAFF
.	.	TRBV5-1	TRBJ2-5	TGCGCCAGCAGCTGGGTGGCAGGGGAGGAGACCCAGTACTTC	CASSWVAGEETQYF
.	.	TRBV6-5	TRBJ1-2	TGTGCCAGCAGAGTCCCCGCAGCGGGGAGGGAAGGCTACACCTTC	CASRVPAAGREGYTF
.	.	TRBV2	TRBJ1-4	TGTGCCAGCAGTGGAAACAGGCCTACAACTAATGAAAAACTGTTTTTT	CASSGNRPTTNEKLFF
.	.	TRBV7-6	TRBJ1-1	TGTGCCAGCAGCTTCTTCACAGGGAACACTGAAGCTTTCTTT	CASSFFTGNTEAFF
.	.	TRBV7-2	TRBJ2-5	TGTGCCAGCAGCTTAGCCTCAACAGGGTCCGAGACCCAGTACTTC	CASSLASTGSETQYF
.	.	TRBV7-9	TRBJ1-4	TGTGCCAGCAGACAAGACAGGTTCGGGGGGGAAAAACTGTTTTTT	CASRQDRFGGEKLFF